This T cell receptor beta chain originates from a study of beta chain features in type 1 diabetes. On the study more broadly: Sorted cells from all samples, numbering about 98 million, were examined.

Study observations and caveats: Significant though moderate, a shortening of TCRB CDR3s appeared in all four CD4+ subsets of Type 1 diabetes patients. It was not settled here whether HLA type affects TCRB rearrangement. In patients and controls equally, PCR might favor templates that are shorter.

This CDR3 region has 12 residues. CDR1 is MDHEN, CDR2 SYDVKM, per germline. Only one heparinised blood draw was taken per donor, and its volume averaged around 100 mL. On this clone: Its matching antigen is unknown.

Sequenced material consisted of expressed TCRB transcripts (all of the isolated RNA was reverse transcribed). The table came from immunoSEQ multiplex PCR; TCRdb's copy has only in-frame clones and leaves some out. Here the sample spans around 360,000 clones, roughly 12% being singletons. The TCR originated in a woman aged 18 to 35 with type 1 diabetes. V usage is TRBV28 and J usage is TRBJ2-1; 10 bases match TRBD2. The sequenced sample consisted of naive CD4+ T cells from blood. CDR3 sequence: CAIGLADNEQFF. The CDR3 DNA reads as TGTGCGATCGGACTAGCGGACAATGAGCAGTTCTTC. The full variable domain, in which reference TRBV28 and TRBJ2-1 provide the parts outside the CDR3, is DVKVTQSSRYLVKRTGEKVFLECVQDMDHENMFWYRQDPGLGLRLIYFSYDVKMKEKGDIPEGYSVSREKKERFSLILESASTNQTSMYLCAIGLADNEQFFGPGTRLTVL.